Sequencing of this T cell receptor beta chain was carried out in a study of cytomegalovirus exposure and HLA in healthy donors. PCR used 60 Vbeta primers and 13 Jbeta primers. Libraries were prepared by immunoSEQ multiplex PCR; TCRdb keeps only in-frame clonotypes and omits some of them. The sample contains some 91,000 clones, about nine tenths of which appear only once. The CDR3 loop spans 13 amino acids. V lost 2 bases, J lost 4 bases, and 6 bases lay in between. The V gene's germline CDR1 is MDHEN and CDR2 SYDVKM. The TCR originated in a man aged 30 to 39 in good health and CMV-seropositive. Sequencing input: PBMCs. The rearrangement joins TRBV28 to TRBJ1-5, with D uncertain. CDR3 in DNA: TGTGCCAGCAGTTTACGGAGTAATCAGCCCCAGCATTTT. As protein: CASSLRSNQPQHF.